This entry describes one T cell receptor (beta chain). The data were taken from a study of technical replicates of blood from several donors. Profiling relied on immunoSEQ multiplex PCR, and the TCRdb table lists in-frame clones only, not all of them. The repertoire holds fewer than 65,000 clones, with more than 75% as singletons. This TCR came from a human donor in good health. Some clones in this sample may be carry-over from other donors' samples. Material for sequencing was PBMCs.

CDR3 sequence reads: CATQRETQYF. The DNA for the CDR3 is TGTGCCACTCAGAGGGAGACCCAGTACTTC. The chain links TRBV2 to TRBJ2-5; D remains unclear. CDR3 length: 10 residues. V was pared by 10 bases and J by 5 bases, with 8 bases between. Looked up from germline, CDR1 is SNHLY and CDR2 is FYNNEI.